The clone carrying this T cell receptor (beta chain) was recorded only once. This sample is drawn from a study of T cell changes during pregnancy in multiple sclerosis. Here immunoSEQ multiplex PCR was the method, and the copy in TCRdb shows in-frame clones only, minus some. The table records fewer than 85,000 clones, 94% of them present only once. Germline lookup yields CDR1 SGHTA and CDR2 FQGTGA. V shed 5 bases, J shed 4 bases, and the junction held 12 bases outside the gene matches. This CDR3 is 17 amino acids long. The chain recombines TRBV7-3 with TRBJ2-1; 9 bases match TRBD2. This TCR was sampled from a female donor with multiple sclerosis, enrolled in a pregnancy study. Sequenced here: peripheral blood, sampled in the third trimester of pregnancy. In DNA form, the CDR3 reads TGTGCCAGCAGCGCTATCCCCCGAGCGGGGGGATACAATGAGCAGTTCTTC. It translates to CASSAIPRAGGYNEQFF.